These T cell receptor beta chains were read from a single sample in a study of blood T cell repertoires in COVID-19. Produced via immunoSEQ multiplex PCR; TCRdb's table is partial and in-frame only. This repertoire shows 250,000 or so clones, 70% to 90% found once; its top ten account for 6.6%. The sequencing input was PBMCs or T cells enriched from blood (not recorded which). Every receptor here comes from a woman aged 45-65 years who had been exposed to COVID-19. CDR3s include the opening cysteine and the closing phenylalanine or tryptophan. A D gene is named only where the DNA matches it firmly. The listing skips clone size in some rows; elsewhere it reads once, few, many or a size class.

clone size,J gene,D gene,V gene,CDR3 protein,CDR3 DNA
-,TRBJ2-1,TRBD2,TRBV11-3,CASSSTIAGDSEQFF,TGTGCCAGCAGCTCCACTATAGCGGGGGACAGTGAGCAGTTCTTC
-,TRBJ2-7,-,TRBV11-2,CASSLGGSYEQYF,TGTGCCAGCAGCTTAGGCGGCTCCTACGAGCAGTACTTC
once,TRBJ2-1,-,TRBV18,CASSPGALRGHNEQFF,TGTGCCAGCTCACCTGGGGCCCTCCGAGGCCACAATGAGCAGTTCTTC
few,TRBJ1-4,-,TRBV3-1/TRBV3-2,CASSPQTVLNEKLFF,TGTGCCAGCAGCCCACAGACAGTCCTCAATGAAAAACTGTTTTTT
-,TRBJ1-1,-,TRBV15,CATSSGLMNTEAFF,TGTGCCACCAGCAGCGGACTGATGAACACTGAAGCTTTCTTT
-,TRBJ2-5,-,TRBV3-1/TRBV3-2,CASSTSRTQYF,TGTGCCAGCAGCACTTCGAGGACCCAGTACTTC
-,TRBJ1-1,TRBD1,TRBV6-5,CASSTQGDRNTEAFF,TGTGCCAGCAGTACCCAGGGGGATCGGAACACTGAAGCTTTCTTT
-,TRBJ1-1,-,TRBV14,CASSRSTGSRMNTEAFF,TGTGCCAGCAGCCGAAGCACAGGGTCCCGCATGAACACTGAAGCTTTCTTT
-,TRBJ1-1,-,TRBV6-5,CASSNGRVSPEAFF,TGTGCCAGCAGCAATGGCAGGGTCAGCCCTGAAGCTTTCTTT
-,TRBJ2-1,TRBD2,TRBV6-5,CASRLAGSSYNEQFF,TGTGCCAGCAGGCTAGCGGGGAGCTCCTACAATGAGCAGTTCTTC
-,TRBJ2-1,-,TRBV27,CATSGTAGRYHEQFF,TGTGCCACCAGCGGAACGGCAGGGAGGTACCATGAGCAGTTCTTC
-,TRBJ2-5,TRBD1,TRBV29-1,CSVDLRQGAETQYF,TGCAGCGTTGACCTAAGACAGGGGGCAGAGACCCAGTACTTC
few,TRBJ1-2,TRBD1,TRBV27,CASSPRTGQGYTF,TGTGCCAGCAGTCCGCGGACAGGGCAAGGCTACACCTTC
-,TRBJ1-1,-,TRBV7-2,CASSPQGGAGTEAFF,TGTGCCAGCAGCCCCCAAGGGGGGGCCGGCACTGAAGCTTTCTTT
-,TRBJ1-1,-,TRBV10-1,CASSDYIGSGEAFF,TGCGCCAGCAGTGATTACATAGGGAGTGGTGAAGCTTTCTTT
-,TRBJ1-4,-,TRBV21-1,CASSIPEGDRGQKLFF,TGTGCCAGCAGCATCCCCGAGGGGGACAGGGGGCAAAAACTGTTTTTT
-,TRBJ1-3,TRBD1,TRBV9,CASSLRQGADTIYF,TGTGCCAGCAGCCTCCGACAGGGGGCGGACACCATATATTTT
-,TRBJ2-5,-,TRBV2,CASSETEETQYF,TGTGCCAGCAGTGAAACGGAAGAGACCCAGTACTTC
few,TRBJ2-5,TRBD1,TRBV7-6,CASSFRDRGTETQYF,TGTGCCAGCAGCTTTAGGGACAGGGGAACGGAGACCCAGTACTTC
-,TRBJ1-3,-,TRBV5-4,CASSLERSGNTIYF,TGTGCCAGCAGCTTAGAGCGCTCTGGAAACACCATATATTTT
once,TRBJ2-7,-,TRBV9,CASSDAETYEQYF,TGTGCCAGCAGCGACGCGGAAACCTACGAGCAGTACTTC
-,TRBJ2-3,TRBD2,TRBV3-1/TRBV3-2,CASSQGVSGADTQYF,TGTGCCAGCAGCCAAGGGGTCAGCGGGGCAGATACGCAGTATTTT
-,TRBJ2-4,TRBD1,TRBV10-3,CAIRDRGAKNIQYF,TGTGCCATCAGGGACAGGGGTGCCAAAAACATTCAGTACTTC
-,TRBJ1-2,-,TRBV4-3,CASSQDTGANYGYTF,TGCGCCAGCAGCCAAGATACGGGGGCTAACTATGGCTACACCTTC
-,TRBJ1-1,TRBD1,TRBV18,CASSPAQGPEAFF,TGTGCCAGCTCACCTGCACAGGGGCCCGAAGCTTTCTTT
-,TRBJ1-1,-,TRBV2,CASRAQFNTEAFF,TGTGCCAGCAGGGCCCAGTTTAACACTGAAGCTTTCTTT
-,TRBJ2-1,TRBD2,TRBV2,CASVFWRGGIYNEQFF,TGTGCCAGCGTCTTCTGGCGGGGGGGGATCTACAATGAGCAGTTCTTC